The following is a T cell receptor beta chain sequence with its context. Antigen specificity is unknown. Produced via immunoSEQ multiplex PCR; TCRdb's table is partial and in-frame only. The sample holds approximately 94,000 clones; 75% to 90% are singletons and the top ten take roughly 6%. The data were taken from a study of identifying expanded T cells in peripheral blood. Overall study findings and caveats: Technical replicates showed about 1.2 changed clones; approximately 2 weeks about 16; four weeks 19.

CDR1 PRHDT and CDR2 FYEKMQ come from the germline V gene (reference sequence). The CDR3 runs to 16 residues. V gave up 1 base and J gave up 4 bases, with 16 bases separating them. What was sequenced was blood. The chain is built from TRBV13 and TRBJ1-2, with D unresolved. The receptor comes from a person aged 18 to 75 in good health. CDR3 in DNA: TGTGCCAGCAGCTTAGATGTCGGAGCGGCCCGCTATGGCTACACCTTC. Protein sequence: CASSLDVGAARYGYTF.